This TCR beta chain was retrieved from a study of glioma-infiltrating T cells listed by TCRdb under 2016. Regarding the complete study: Glioma tissue, non-neoplastic brain tissue and matched peripheral blood mononuclear cells were used as sources from which TCR alpha- and beta-chain repertoires were sequenced. To measure how far tissue and blood T-cell populations diverged, each tissue-infiltrating repertoire was compared against the peripheral blood repertoire of the same patient. Three low-grade glioma patients, several primary glioblastoma patients, and three non-glioma patients who contributed non-neoplastic brain tissue made up the paired cohort.

This clonotype was observed a few times. It has no known antigen specificity. No per-base quality is available; no much larger clone lies one base away. The study at large found these results: VJ-independent divergence between tissue and blood was found to be below expectation in non-neoplastic patients but above expectation in all gliomas, particularly low-grade gliomas. Tissue and blood shared very few CDR3 sequences, a result attributed to high CDR3 diversity and limited sampling. Group comparisons rested on small numbers: three non-neoplastic, three low-grade glioma and 7 or 8 glioblastoma patients.

From its cysteine to its phenylalanine, the CDR3 spans 15 amino acids. Only the CDR3 DNA stays, 45 bases, in frame from base 1. As encoded in the germline V gene (reference sequence), CDR1 is MNHEY while CDR2 is SMNVEV. At the junction V is shortened by 8 bases and J by 4 bases, with 20 bases in between. TCR alpha and beta CDR3 regions were amplified with the iRepertoire nested amplicon-rescue multiplex PCR (arm-PCR) platform from RNA. The input for one-step reverse transcription and amplification was roughly 90-450 ng of tissue mRNA or PBMC total RNA. Following bead purification, Illumina adapters were added by a secondary multiplex PCR, and libraries between 200 and 400 bp were gel-purified. Internal 6-nucleotide barcodes were carried by the libraries and were used for demultiplexing. The libraries were sequenced on an Illumina MiSeq using 2x220 or 2x250 nucleotide paired-end reads. The authors processed their data as follows. Paired reads were merged using FLASH 1.2.11 and aligned with BWA-MEM to the GRCh37 human genome, and TRA and TRB reads were then extracted. V and J assignment used an IMGT-derived reference of cassette sequences and CDR3 motifs that included pseudogenes. Three-frame translation of reads was performed, and productive CDR3s were defined as those with a C...FGXG motif and no stop codons. Unique combinations of V-J cassette pair and CDR3 amino acid sequence were defined as clonotypes. Filtering of reads was based on Hamming distance, with the threshold set by the sequence error rate of each sample in mapped regions. TCRdb took the public reads, trimmed them with fastp at Q25, ran MiXCR for clone calling and kept in-frame beta chains. Each CDR3 protein gets just one entry, which takes the most common genes and DNA from the rows behind it. The V and J calls follow TCRdb's processing rather than the paper's. Here the sample has 100,000 to 150,000 distinct CDR3 sequences; 24% occur a single time. The ten largest clones capture roughly 29% of the sample.

Input material: glioma tissue, nonneoplastic brain tissue, or PBMCs (not recorded which). The sequence was obtained from a human donor with low-grade glioma or glioblastoma, undergoing nonglioma brain surgery, or in good health (not recorded which). Recombination joined TRBV27 with TRBJ1-1; TRBD1 is possibly the D segment (6 matching bases). The DNA sequence is as follows: TGTGCCAGCGGGCCTCTAGGACAGAGATCCACTGAAGCTTTCTTT. Its amino acids are CASGPLGQRSTEAFF.